In its sample, the clone carrying this T cell receptor beta chain was seen many times. The antigen is not known. The CDR3 runs 16 residues. Germline V gene data show CDR1 as SGHRS and CDR2 as YFSETQ. J lost 1 base, V lost 2 bases, and 6 bases had no gene match. This sample is part of a study of neurological immune-mediated disorders. Study outcomes and limitations: The study found the most TCR clonal expansion in HTLV-1-associated myelopathy and the least in multiple sclerosis, below healthy controls. There were no CDR3 amino acid sequences shared by expanded clones across subjects, a result suggesting private repertoires in all groups.

As for the cDNA, it was generated by 5'RACE with 10-nucleotide random UMIs. TCRdb used MiXCR to reprocess the 5' RACE reads, holding one entry per CDR3 protein. The data show around 20,000 distinct CDR3 sequences, under 11% seen once. The receptor comes from a woman aged 60-75 years with HTLV-1-associated myelopathy (HAM/TSP). What was sequenced was PBMCs. The chain recombines TRBV5-1 with TRBJ1-5, with 7 bases identical to TRBD1. The CDR3 DNA follows: TGCGCCAGCAGCTTCCTCCCGGGACAGAGCAATCAGCCCCAGCATTTT. Translated, it gives CASSFLPGQSNQPQHF.